The T cell receptor beta chain described here comes from a study of chemoradiotherapy in HPV16-positive cancers. For the study at large: A couple of HPV16-positive patients' cells yielded candidate HPV-specific clones and common motifs. Study results and limitations: In HPV16-positive patients, HPV-responsive T-cell expansion tracked better recurrence-free survival. Candidate HPV-specific clones and E7-related TCR motifs grew in tumor during treatment.

A remark on this clone: Its antigen is undetermined.

The table came from immunoSEQ multiplex PCR; TCRdb's copy has only in-frame clones and leaves some out. In the table there are 11,000 or so clones, more than 75% of which are singletons. This CDR3 is built from 13 residues. The ends were cut back, 4 bases at V and 0 bases at J, with 8 bases in the middle. Germline-derived CDR1 and CDR2 are SGHNT and YYREEE (reference sequence). This clonotype was sampled from a human donor with HPV-associated anogenital cancer. This material was obtained from a patient who underwent chemoradiotherapy. J is TRBJ2-7 and V is TRBV5-4; D gene unclear. The CDR3 here is CASSADRSYEQYF. In DNA form, the CDR3 reads TGTGCCAGCAGCGCCGACCGCTCCTACGAGCAGTACTTC.